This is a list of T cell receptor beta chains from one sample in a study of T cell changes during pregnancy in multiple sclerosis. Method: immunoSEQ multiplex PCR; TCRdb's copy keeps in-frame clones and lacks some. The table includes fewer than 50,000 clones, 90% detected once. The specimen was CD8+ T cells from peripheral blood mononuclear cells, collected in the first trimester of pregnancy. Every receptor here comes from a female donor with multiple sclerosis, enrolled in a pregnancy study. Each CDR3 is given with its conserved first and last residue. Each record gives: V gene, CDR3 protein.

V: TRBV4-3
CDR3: CASSQDLPGSYNEQFF

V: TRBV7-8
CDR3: CASSEVVIAGLGAYEQYF

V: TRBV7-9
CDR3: CASSQSRIDEQFF

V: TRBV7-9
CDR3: CASSLDQGSEAFF

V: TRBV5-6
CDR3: CASSLGGREAFF

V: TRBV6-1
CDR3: CASGRRPGELFF

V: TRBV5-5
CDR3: CASSPGQTGELFF

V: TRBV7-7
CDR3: CASSLSTSGRSYEQYF

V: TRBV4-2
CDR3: CASSQEGRAPYYGYTF

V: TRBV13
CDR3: CASSAGQGFSYEQYF

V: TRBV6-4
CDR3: CASSEETGGGETQYF

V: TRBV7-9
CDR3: CASSFPYRQVGSTDTQYF

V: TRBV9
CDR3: CASSAPTGTGGPGEKLFF

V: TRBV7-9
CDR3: CASSLSGQGAHYGYTF

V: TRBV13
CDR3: CASSLGASGGNLGADTQYF

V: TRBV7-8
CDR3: CASSFQGLSYEQYF

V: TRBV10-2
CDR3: CASKLGQNGNTIYF

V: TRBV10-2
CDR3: CASQAGILEQYF

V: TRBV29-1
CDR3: CSVEPPSGEITDTQYF

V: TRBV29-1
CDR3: CSVEGLAGAREQFF

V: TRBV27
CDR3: CASSLTGNTEAFF

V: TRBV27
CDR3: CASSLAGFNEQFF

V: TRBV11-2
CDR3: CASTPSSGRVDTQYF

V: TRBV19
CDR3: CASSADGQRRQETQYF

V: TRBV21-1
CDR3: CASSKGKRGNTDTQYF

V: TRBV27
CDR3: CASSSLIPRGDEQYF

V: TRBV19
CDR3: CASSMVQGAGQPQHF

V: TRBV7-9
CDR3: CASSRGVGYEQYF

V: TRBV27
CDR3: CATRRGKDGYTF

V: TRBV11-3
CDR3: CASSSQTDFGEQYF

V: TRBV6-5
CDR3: CASRPVTITGELFF

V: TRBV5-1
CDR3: CASSLEGTGFNYGYTF

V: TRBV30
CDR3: CAWSPGTGGKAGYTF

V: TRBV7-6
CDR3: CASSFDRNWQGEQYF

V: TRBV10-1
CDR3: CASSELRGSSYNEQFF

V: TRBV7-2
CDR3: CASSLAVALNYGYTF

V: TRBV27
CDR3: CASSLSGRSEAFF

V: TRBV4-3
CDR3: CASSPGQDYGYTF

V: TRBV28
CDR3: CASSLGQVADGYTF

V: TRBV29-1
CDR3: CSVEDFGQGAPNTEAFF

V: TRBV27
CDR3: CASRPAGGIYEQYF

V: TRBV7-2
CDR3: CASSLGVGGNTEAFF

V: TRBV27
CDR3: CASSLVPPSSAHNEQFF

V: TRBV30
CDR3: CAWSVLYEQYF

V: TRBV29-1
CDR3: CSVEGTGNTGELFF

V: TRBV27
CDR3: CASSFSGSSYNEQFF

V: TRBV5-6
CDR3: CASSLVAGVTDTQYF